Presented here are 18 T cell receptor beta chains from one specimen sequenced in a study of cytomegalovirus exposure and HLA in healthy donors. The PCR made use of 60 Vbeta and 13 Jbeta primers. Some clones are missing from TCRdb's copy, which holds only in-frame ones; the method was immunoSEQ multiplex PCR. Found here are 100,000 to 150,000 clones, around 82% of them singletons; the top ten hold 0.95% to 1.5%. Sequencing was carried out using PBMCs. The origin of the receptors is a female donor in good health and CMV-seronegative.

The table lists this clone with a count of one. This sequence joins TRBV5-4 and TRBJ1-1; TRBD1 is a possible D gene (5 bases). Trimming took off 2 bases at V and 5 bases at J, with 19 bases between the two ends. CDR1 is SGHNT, CDR2 YYREEE, per germline (reference sequence). The CDR3 sequence is 16 residues long. This CDR3 reads CASSFGTGRVGTEAFF. CDR3 sequence (DNA): TGTGCCAGCAGCTTTGGTACAGGAAGAGTGGGGACTGAAGCTTTCTTT.

The genes are TRBV4-2 and TRBJ2-3, with 8 nucleotides matching TRBD2. Looked up from germline, CDR1 is LGHNA and CDR2 is YNFKEQ. After removal of 3 bases from V and 4 bases from J, the junction contained 18 bases not matched to a gene. The CDR3 has 19 residues. CDR3 sequence (DNA): TGTGCCAGCAGCCAGGGACTAGGCATGGAGGGGTTTTTTTCAGATACGCAGTATTTT. Translation gives CASSQGLGMEGFFSDTQYF.

As concerns this clone: The same CDR3 can be traced to other DNA sequences in this sample. This rearrangement joins TRBV7-3 to TRBJ1-1; no clear D gene. Germline V gives CDR1 SGHTA, CDR2 FQGTGA. The CDR3 runs to 13 residues. The V end was cut by 3 bases, the J end by 2 bases, with 7 bases between. The CDR3 here is CASSLTPNTEAFF. The CDR3 DNA reads as TGTGCCAGCAGCTTGACACCTAACACTGAAGCTTTCTTT.

This clone was found a few times. V and J are TRBV19 and TRBJ1-4; 10 bases map to TRBD1. CDR1 is LNHDA, CDR2 SQIVND, per germline (reference sequence). The CDR3 has 15 amino acids. V shed 5 bases and J 8 bases; nucleotides not matched to a gene: 8. The DNA of the CDR3 is TGTGCCAGTAGTCGCGAGGGGACAGGGGCGGAAAAACTGTTTTTT. Protein product: CASSREGTGAEKLFF. The complete variable domain, with remaining parts taken from reference TRBV19 and TRBJ1-4, reads DGGITQSPKYLFRKEGQNVTLSCEQNLNHDAMYWYRQDPGQGLRLIYYSQIVNDFQKGDIAEGYSVSREKKESFPLTVTSAQKNPTAFYLCASSREGTGAEKLFFGSGTQLSVL.

The V call is TRBV7-9, the J call TRBJ2-7; TRBD1 agrees at 7 bases. Losses at the gene ends were 4 bases for V and 6 bases for J; bases not matched to a gene: 9. The CDR3 covers 14 residues. Germline loops: CDR1 SEHNR, CDR2 FQNEAQ (reference sequence). CDR3 coding DNA: TGTGCCAGCAGCTCACGGGACAGATTACTCGAGCAGTACTTC. Amino acids: CASSSRDRLLEQYF.

A word on this clone: Additional DNA sequences in this sample encode the identical CDR3. The J gene is TRBJ2-3, the V gene TRBV9; 14 bases map to TRBD2. The CDR3 is 15 residues long. The germline V gene has CDR1 SGDLS and CDR2 YYNGEE. The trim removed 2 bases at V and 6 bases at J, leaving 2 bases unmatched. CDR3 sequence (DNA): TGTGCCAGCAGCGTGCGACTAGCGGGAGGGGATACGCAGTATTTT. It translates to CASSVRLAGGDTQYF.

The chain has TRBV7-8 and TRBJ1-3, with 7 bases aligning to TRBD1. Germline V CDR1 and CDR2: SGHVS, FQNEAQ. This CDR3 region has 16 residues. V shed 1 base and J 4 bases; nucleotides not matched to a gene: 7. In DNA, the CDR3 is TGTGCCAGCAGCTTAGGACTACAGGGGTCCGGAAACACCATATATTTT. Its protein is CASSLGLQGSGNTIYF.

This clone was observed a few times. The rearrangement joins TRBV9 to TRBJ2-1; D is possibly TRBD2 (6 bases). Germline V gene data show CDR1 as SGDLS and CDR2 as YYNGEE. Trimming pared 0 bases from V and 0 bases from J, leaving 10 bases between. The CDR3 sequence is 16 residues long. CDR3: CASSVASDSSYNEQFF. The CDR3 bases are TGTGCCAGCAGCGTAGCTAGCGACAGCTCCTACAATGAGCAGTTCTTC.

This clone occurred a few times. The gene calls are TRBV2 and TRBJ2-1; D is undetermined. In germline, CDR1 is SNHLY, CDR2 FYNNEI. The CDR3 extends over 14 amino acids. With 6 bases removed from V and 0 bases from J, the gap between germline ends came to 9 bases. This CDR3 is CASSRISSYNEQFF. DNA of the CDR3: TGTGCCAGCAGCAGGATCAGCTCCTACAATGAGCAGTTCTTC. The full variable domain, in which reference TRBV2 and TRBJ2-1 provide the parts outside the CDR3, is EPEVTQTPSHQVTQMGQEVILRCVPISNHLYFYWYRQILGQKVEFLVSFYNNEISEKSEIFDDQFSVERPDGSNFTLKIRSTKLEDSAMYFCASSRISSYNEQFFGPGTRLTVL.

This clone has only one observation. The chain uses TRBV5-1 and TRBJ2-1; 8 bases are a match to TRBD2. Germline V gene sequence: CDR1 SGHRS, CDR2 YFSETQ. This CDR3 is 15 amino acids long. The ends lost 4 bases at V and 2 bases at J; junction bases unmatched: 5. The CDR3 DNA follows: TGCGCCAGCAGCCCCAGCGGGAGAGCCTACAATGAGCAGTTCTTC. This gives the protein CASSPSGRAYNEQFF.

The genes are TRBV5-1 and TRBJ2-1; 7 bases line up with TRBD2. Germline lookup yields CDR1 SGHRS and CDR2 YFSETQ. V shed 2 bases, J shed 4 bases, and the junction held 9 bases outside the gene matches. The CDR3 loop spans 16 amino acids. The CDR3 nucleotides read TGCGCCAGCAGCTTATATGCGGGAGCGGTGTACAATGAGCAGTTCTTC. Encoded protein: CASSLYAGAVYNEQFF.

This clone appeared a single time. The chain recombines TRBV6-5 with TRBJ2-1; D not certain. Germline CDR1 reads MNHEY; CDR2 reads SVGAGI. There are 13 residues in the CDR3. V gave up 6 bases and J gave up 5 bases, with 11 bases separating them. This CDR3 is CASSVDRDNEQFF. Written as DNA, the CDR3 is TGTGCCAGCAGCGTCGACCGGGACAATGAGCAGTTCTTC.

The J gene is TRBJ1-1, the V gene TRBV4-1; 7 nucleotides line up with TRBD1. The CDR3 extends over 12 amino acids. CDR1 is MGHRA, CDR2 YSYEKL, per germline. V lost 3 bases, J lost 5 bases, and 0 bases stayed unmatched. The CDR3 DNA reads TGCGCCAGCAGCCAGACAGGGACTGAAGCTTTCTTT. Its translation is CASSQTGTEAFF.

This clone was detected once. The rearrangement uses TRBV30 and TRBJ1-5, with 7 bases matching TRBD1. There are 14 residues in the CDR3. The V and J ends lost 2 bases and 5 bases, in that order; junction bases with no gene match: 6. Per the germline V gene, CDR1 is GTSNPN and CDR2 is SVGIG (reference sequence). The CDR3 bases are TGTGCCTGGAGTCTAACAGGGGATCATCAGCCCCAGCATTTT. This gives the protein CAWSLTGDHQPQHF.

The chain couples TRBV7-9 to TRBJ2-5; the D gene is possibly TRBD2 (5 bases). The V end lost 2 bases, the J end lost 0 bases, and 7 bases lay between the germline ends. This CDR3 contains 14 residues. The germline V gene has CDR1 SEHNR and CDR2 FQNEAQ (reference sequence). The CDR3 sequence is CASSLSGNQETQYF. The CDR3 DNA follows: TGTGCCAGCAGCTTATCCGGGAACCAAGAGACCCAGTACTTC.

The rearrangement joins TRBV30 to TRBJ1-5, with TRBD1 as a possible D gene (5 bases). Trimming pared 1 base from V and 6 bases from J, leaving 19 bases between. The CDR3 sequence is 16 residues long. CDR1 GTSNPN and CDR2 SVGIG come from the germline V gene (reference sequence). The CDR3 bases are TGTGCCTGGAGTGGAGCGAGAACAGGAGACGGTCAGCCCCAGCATTTT. Protein product: CAWSGARTGDGQPQHF.

The rearrangement joins TRBV5-5 to TRBJ2-7; no definite D call. The CDR3 is 15 amino acids. Germline V gene data show CDR1 as SGHKS and CDR2 as YYEKEE (reference sequence). Trimming shortened V by 1 base and J by 0 bases, and 11 bases separated the two germline ends. Written as DNA, the CDR3 is TGTGCCAGCAGCTTGACCAGGCCCAGCTCCTACGAGCAGTACTTC. It codes for CASSLTRPSSYEQYF.

The chain has TRBV7-3 and TRBJ1-6; D might be TRBD1 (5 bases). Germline V gene data show CDR1 as SGHTA and CDR2 as FQGTGA. The CDR3 extends over 15 amino acids. V shed 1 base and J shed 11 bases, with 15 bases lying between them. The CDR3 bases are TGTGCCAGCAGCTTAATGGGGGGGTCAAGGACACCCCTCCACTTT. It is translated as CASSLMGGSRTPLHF.